This record covers a single T cell receptor beta chain. Its target is unknown. This entry comes from a study of T cell responses to AZD1222 COVID-19 vaccine. Looking at the study overall: The study pooled second doses at about 4 or about 12 weeks. Notes on the study in general: Reportedly, close to half of spike-specific TCRs are directed against unmutated variant regions. Most donors were white British, females outnumbered males, and clonal diversity was possibly underestimated.

The protocol was immunoSEQ multiplex PCR, while the TCRdb copy is restricted to in-frame clones and leaves out a portion. Altogether roughly 130,000 clones are present, around 87% being singletons, with the ten largest covering roughly 1.5%. The CDR3 runs to 17 residues. Germline CDR1 reads SGHNT; CDR2 reads YYREEE (reference sequence). V trimming: 0 bases; J trimming: 0 bases; junction bases outside the gene matches: 4. The receptor's source is an adult in good health. The source material was peripheral blood, sampled on day 0 of AZD1222 vaccination. V and J are TRBV5-4 and TRBJ2-1, with TRBD2 matching 9 bases. CDR3 DNA sequence: TGTGCCAGCAGCTTGGTGGCGGGGGGGAGCTCCTACAATGAGCAGTTCTTC. Protein product: CASSLVAGGSSYNEQFF.